This T cell receptor beta chain was found in a study of blood T cells in healthy people across ages (dated by TCRdb to about 2015). Turning to the overall study: Template switching captured roughly one uniquely barcoded TCR beta cDNA molecule per two T cells in model experiments. Using deep sequencing normalized with unique cDNA molecular identifiers, the study measured how TCR beta repertoire diversity changes with age. The donors were divided into four age groups: young (average 16 years), middle-aged (about 39), aged (approximately 62) and long-lived (nearly 85). To avoid experimental bias, donors of different ages were randomly spread across the sequencing lanes. The study analyzed two additional independent replicas of 1 million unique cDNA reads from the same blood draw for two donors, one aged 18 to 30 and one aged 80 or older.

The protocol used for the library was 5' RACE. Data came from an Illumina HiSeq 2500. A second PCR of roughly 6 to 12 cycles was performed with a sample-barcoded 5' primer and a J-beta primer mix. A unique molecular identifier was introduced onto each TCR beta cDNA molecule by a template-switch 5' adaptor carrying 12 random nucleotides. Each sample yielded at least 2.5 million CDR3-containing paired-end reads. The Mint cDNA synthesis kit, primed by a TRBC-specific oligonucleotide, was used to synthesize first-strand cDNA from all RNA. Following uracil-DNA glycosylase treatment, a first 18-cycle PCR with universal primers M1SS and BC2_uni_R was performed on all cDNA. The study's processing was this. Each sample was normalized by randomly selecting 1 million high-quality reads, each carrying a distinct molecular identifier. Reads sharing molecular identifiers were discarded rather than binned into consensus sequences. MiTCR, set to a Q25 quality threshold and the strictest error-elimination algorithm, was used for CDR3 identification, clonotype clustering and error correction. A nonparametric unseen species model using Euler transformation provided a lower-bound estimate of total TCR beta diversity. The public reads were reanalyzed by TCRdb: fastp trimming at Q25, MiXCR alignment, in-frame beta chains only. One record per CDR3 amino acid sequence lists the most common genes and DNA. For this entry, the V and J calls and clone size follow TCRdb and not the study's own pipeline. The sample table shows about 650,000 distinct CDR3 sequences, and roughly 30% are seen once. Together, the top ten hold 15% to 19% of the sample.

The table lists this clonotype with many counts. The antigen it binds to is not known. The record has no base qualities; no much larger clone is one base away. Systemically healthy Caucasian individuals from Russia, some 38 in total and aged about 6 to 95 years, were included as donors. Around 10 milliliters of peripheral blood were collected from each donor into EDTA-treated Vacutainer tubes. PBMCs were isolated by Ficoll-Paque density-gradient centrifugation, with at least 6.5 million obtained per sample. Total RNA, at least 5 micrograms per sample, was extracted from PBMCs with Trizol reagent. Naive CD45RAhigh/CD27high T cell percentages were measured by flow cytometry on a PBMC aliquot from every donor. What the authors observed across the whole study: A strong correlation was found between observed TCR beta diversity and the percentage of naive T cells measured by flow cytometry. Bulk unsorted PBMC profiling prevented conclusive comparison of naive and antigen-experienced compartments. Observed TCR beta diversity per million T cells fell roughly linearly with age, and a significant reduction was already apparent by age roughly 41. Compared with the aged group, more naive CD4+ T cells, fewer expanded clones and increased TCR diversity were shown by the long-lived group, suggesting age selection. Because the CMV infection status of the donors was unknown, age-related changes in expanded clonotypes may potentially have been confounded. Estimates of total diversity based on one million sequenced T cells were regarded as lower bounds and as underestimates.

From its cysteine to its phenylalanine, the CDR3 spans 16 amino acids. Only the CDR3 region is kept as DNA, spanning 48 bases read in frame from base 1. Specimen: blood. The sequence links TRBV21-1 to TRBJ2-7; the D call of TRBD1 is as the table states it, not checked on the DNA. TRBV21-1 is annotated as a pseudogene. The receptor comes from a woman of 80 years or more in good health. Donor details come from another sample of the same person, matched by shared clones. The CDR3 loop reads CASSKIRANLYYEQYF. The nucleotide sequence reads as follows: TGTGCCAGCAGCAAAATAAGGGCGAACCTCTACTACGAGCAGTACTTC.